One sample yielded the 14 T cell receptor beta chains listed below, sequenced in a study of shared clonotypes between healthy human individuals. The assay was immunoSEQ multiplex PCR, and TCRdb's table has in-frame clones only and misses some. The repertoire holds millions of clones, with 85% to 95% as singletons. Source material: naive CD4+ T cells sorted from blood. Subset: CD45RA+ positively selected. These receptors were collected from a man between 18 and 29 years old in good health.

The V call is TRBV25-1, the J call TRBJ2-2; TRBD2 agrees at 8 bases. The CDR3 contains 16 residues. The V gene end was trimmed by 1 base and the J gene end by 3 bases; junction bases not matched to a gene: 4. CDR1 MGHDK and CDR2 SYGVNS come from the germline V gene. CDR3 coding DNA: TGTGCCAGCAGTGAATGGGTGACTAGCGACACCGGGGAGCTGTTTTTT. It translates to CASSEWVTSDTGELFF.

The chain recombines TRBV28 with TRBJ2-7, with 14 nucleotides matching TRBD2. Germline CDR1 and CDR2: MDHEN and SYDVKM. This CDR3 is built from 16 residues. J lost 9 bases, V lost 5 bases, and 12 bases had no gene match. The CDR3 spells CASSPPRTSGGLRQYF. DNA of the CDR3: TGTGCCAGCAGTCCCCCTCGGACTAGCGGGGGGCTGAGGCAGTACTTC.

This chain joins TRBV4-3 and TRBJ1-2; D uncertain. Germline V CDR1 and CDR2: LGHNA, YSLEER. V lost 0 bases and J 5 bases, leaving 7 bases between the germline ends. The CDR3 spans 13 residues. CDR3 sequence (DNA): TGCGCCAGCAGCCAAGATCTGGCGTATGGCTACACCTTC. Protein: CASSQDLAYGYTF.

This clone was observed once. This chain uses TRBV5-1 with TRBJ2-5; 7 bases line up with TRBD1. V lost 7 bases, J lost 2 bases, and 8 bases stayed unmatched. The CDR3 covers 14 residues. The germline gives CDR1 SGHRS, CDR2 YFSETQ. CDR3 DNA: TGCGCCAGCGTGAGTCCGGGACAGCAAGAGACCCAGTACTTC. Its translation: CASVSPGQQETQYF.

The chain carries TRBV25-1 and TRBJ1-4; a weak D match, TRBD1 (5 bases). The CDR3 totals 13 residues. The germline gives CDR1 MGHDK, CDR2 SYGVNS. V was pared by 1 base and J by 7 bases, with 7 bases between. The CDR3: CASSESGTEKLFF. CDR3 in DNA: TGTGCCAGCAGTGAATCAGGGACTGAAAAACTGTTTTTT.

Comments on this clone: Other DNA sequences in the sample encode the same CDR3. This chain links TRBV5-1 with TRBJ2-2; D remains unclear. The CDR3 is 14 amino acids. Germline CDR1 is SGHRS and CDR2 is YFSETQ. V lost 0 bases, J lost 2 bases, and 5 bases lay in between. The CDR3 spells CASSLDRNTGELFF. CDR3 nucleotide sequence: TGCGCCAGCAGCTTGGATAGAAACACCGGGGAGCTGTTTTTT.

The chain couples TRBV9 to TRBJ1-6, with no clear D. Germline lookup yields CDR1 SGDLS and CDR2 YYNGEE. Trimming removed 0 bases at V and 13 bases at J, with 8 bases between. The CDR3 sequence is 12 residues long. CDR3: CASSVGAGPLHF. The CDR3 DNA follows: TGTGCCAGCAGCGTAGGTGCCGGTCCCCTCCACTTT.

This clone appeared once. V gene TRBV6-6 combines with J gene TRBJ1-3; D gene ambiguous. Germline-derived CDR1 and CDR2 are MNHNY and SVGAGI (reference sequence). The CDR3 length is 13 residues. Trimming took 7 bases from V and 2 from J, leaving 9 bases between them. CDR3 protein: CASKTYPGNTIYF. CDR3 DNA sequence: TGTGCCAGCAAAACATACCCTGGAAACACCATATATTTT.

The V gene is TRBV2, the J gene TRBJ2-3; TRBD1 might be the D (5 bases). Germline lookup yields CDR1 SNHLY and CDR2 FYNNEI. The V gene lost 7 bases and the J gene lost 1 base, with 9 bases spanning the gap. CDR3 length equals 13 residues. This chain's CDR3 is CASKRGGTDTQYF. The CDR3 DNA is TGTGCCAGCAAAAGGGGTGGCACAGATACGCAGTATTTT.

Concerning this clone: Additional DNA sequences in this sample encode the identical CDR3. CDR3 loop: CASSLEGIYEQYF. The CDR3 DNA reads as TGCGCCAGCAGCTTGGAAGGGATCTACGAGCAGTACTTC. This sequence joins TRBV5-1 and TRBJ2-7; D is ambiguous. V dropped 0 bases and J dropped 3 bases, with 7 bases sitting between them. CDR3 length equals 13 residues. The germline gives CDR1 SGHRS, CDR2 YFSETQ.

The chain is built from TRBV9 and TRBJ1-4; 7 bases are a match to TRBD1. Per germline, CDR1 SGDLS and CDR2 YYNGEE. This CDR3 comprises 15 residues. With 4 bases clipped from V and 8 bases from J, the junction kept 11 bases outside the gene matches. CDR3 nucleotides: TGTGCCAGCAGCCTCCGACAGGGTCCGGGAGAAAAACTGTTTTTT. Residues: CASSLRQGPGEKLFF. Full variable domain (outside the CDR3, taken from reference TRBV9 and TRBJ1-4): DSGVTQTPKHLITATGQRVTLRCSPRSGDLSVYWYQQSLDQGLQFLIQYYNGEERAKGNILERFSAQQFPDLHSELNLSSLELGDSALYFCASSLRQGPGEKLFFGSGTQLSVL.

CDR3 nucleotide sequence: TGTGCCATCAGGCCGGGACAATATAATTCACCCCTCCACTTT. Protein product: CAIRPGQYNSPLHF. The chain employs TRBV10-3 and TRBJ1-6, with D possibly matching TRBD1 (6 bases). Trimming removed 6 bases at V and 4 bases at J, with 10 bases between. The length of the CDR3 is 14 residues. Germline lookup yields CDR1 ENHRY and CDR2 SYGVKD.

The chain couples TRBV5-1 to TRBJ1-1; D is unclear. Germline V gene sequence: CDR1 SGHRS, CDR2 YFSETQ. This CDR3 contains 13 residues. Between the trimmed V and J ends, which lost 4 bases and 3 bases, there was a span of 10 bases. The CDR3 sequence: CASSRYIDTEAFF. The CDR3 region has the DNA TGCGCCAGCAGCCGATACATCGACACTGAAGCTTTCTTT. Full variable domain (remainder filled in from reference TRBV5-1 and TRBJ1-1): KAGVTQTPRYLIKTRGQQVTLSCSPISGHRSVSWYQQTPGQGLQFLFEYFSETQRNKGNFPGRFSGRQFSNSRSEMNVSTLELGDSALYLCASSRYIDTEAFFGQGTRLTVV.

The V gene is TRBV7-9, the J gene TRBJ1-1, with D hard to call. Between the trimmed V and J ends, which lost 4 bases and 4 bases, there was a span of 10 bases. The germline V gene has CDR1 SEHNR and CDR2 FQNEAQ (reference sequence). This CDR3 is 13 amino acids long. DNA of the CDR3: TGTGCCAGCAGCTCTCTAGGCTCCACTGAAGCTTTCTTT. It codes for CASSSLGSTEAFF.